The clone carrying this T cell receptor beta chain was detected once. TCRdb keeps only in-frame clones here, not all; method: immunoSEQ multiplex PCR. This table has over 80,000 clones, about 90% appearing once. The data stem from a study of blood T cell repertoires in COVID-19. Germline lookup yields CDR1 SGHRS and CDR2 YFSETQ. Unmatched junction bases numbered 3, after V lost 0 bases and J lost 6 bases. This CDR3 is 14 amino acids long. This clonotype originated in a human donor in a cohort sampled during active COVID-19. The gene calls are TRBV5-1 and TRBJ2-1, with 7 positions matching TRBD2. The sequenced material came from peripheral blood. The CDR3 is CASSLAVAGNEQFF. CDR3 DNA: TGCGCCAGCAGCTTGGCGGTAGCGGGCAATGAGCAGTTCTTC.